The rows below give T cell receptor beta chains drawn from one sample of a study. TCRdb re-derived calls from the RT-PCR reads in MiXCR, one entry per CDR3 protein. The sample consists of approximately 720,000 distinct CDR3 sequences, over 12% of them appearing once. The sequencing sample was made of memory CD4+ T cells from blood. The receptor set was obtained from a female donor in good health, serving as a healthy control. CDR3s include the opening cysteine and the closing phenylalanine or tryptophan. The order of the fields is J gene, V gene, CDR3 protein.

TRBJ1-2 | TRBV5-1 | CASSFDTYGYTF
TRBJ1-5 | TRBV7-8 | CASSLFATGGLVNQPQHF
TRBJ1-6 | TRBV6-5 | CASSYLDSRSPLHF
TRBJ1-1 | TRBV13 | CASSLRDSAKEAFF
TRBJ2-5 | TRBV4-1 | CASSQDGVAGGARETQYF
TRBJ2-7 | TRBV6-5 | CASRTGTGGDEQYF
TRBJ1-1 | TRBV20-1 | CSGRGNTEAFF
TRBJ2-5 | TRBV10-3 | CAISDIQGETQYF
TRBJ2-3 | TRBV12-3/TRBV12-4 | CASSPGQRWDTQYF
TRBJ1-2 | TRBV7-2 | CASSFPTGLEGYTF
TRBJ2-5 | TRBV20-1 | CSAPLHQETQYF
TRBJ1-2 | TRBV20-1 | CSAQDRGRDGYTF
TRBJ1-1 | TRBV20-1 | CSATTDRGKLGTEAFF
TRBJ2-7 | TRBV6-2/TRBV6-3 | CASSYSMGGRESYEQYF
TRBJ2-5 | TRBV19 | CASNRGQQETQYF
TRBJ1-6 | TRBV6-1 | CASSDRPSPLHF
TRBJ2-2 | TRBV7-3 | CASSFHSRGDTGELFF
TRBJ1-1 | TRBV29-1 | CSVEVGGARTEAFF
TRBJ2-5 | TRBV5-8 | CASSRLDETQYF
TRBJ1-2 | TRBV7-2 | CASSGQGMDGYTF
TRBJ1-5 | TRBV6-2/TRBV6-3 | CASNPNRDDQPQHF
TRBJ2-7 | TRBV6-5 | CASSYPGQGVYEQYF
TRBJ1-3 | TRBV9 | CASSATGEFGNTIYF
TRBJ2-3 | TRBV6-2/TRBV6-3 | CASSLQETSTDTQYF
TRBJ2-1 | TRBV24-1 | CATSDSPTSGRNHEQFF
TRBJ2-5 | TRBV27 | CATRTGAGETQYF
TRBJ2-7 | TRBV5-1 | CASSLGVSVSADEQYF
TRBJ2-3 | TRBV20-1 | CSAREFLAGAFGTQYF
TRBJ1-5 | TRBV6-2/TRBV6-3 | CASRVDGDQPQHF